The next 20 T cell receptor beta chains were all read from a single sample in a study of blood T cell repertoires in COVID-19 (dated by TCRdb to about 2020). Library method: the immunoSEQ multiplex PCR assay. The table was pulled from immuneACCESS by TCRdb, which kept in-frame rearrangements only. Such tables lose some clones; where checked, under half of the loss comes from unresolved V genes, and the rest has no known cause. The sample table contains approximately 170,000 clones; only one count was recorded for 70% to 90% of them. The ten largest clonotypes hold around 1.9% of the sample. Sequenced input: peripheral blood. The receptors shown here come from a man aged 18-30 years who had recovered from COVID-19.

The chain joins TRBV27 to TRBJ2-5; TRBD1 matches at 8 bases. From germline, CDR1 is MNHEY and CDR2 SMNVEV (reference sequence). The CDR3 is 16 amino acids. The V segment lost 5 bases and the J segment 2 bases; nucleotides outside the gene matches: 10. In DNA form, the CDR3 reads TGTGCCAGCAGTACCCTCGGACAGGGAAGGCAAGAGACCCAGTACTTC. This codes for CASSTLGQGRQETQYF.

The chain employs TRBV5-1 and TRBJ2-3; 10 bases fit TRBD2. The germline CDR1 and CDR2 sequences are SGHRS and YFSETQ. This CDR3 contains 15 residues. V lost 2 bases and J lost 1; bases outside the gene matches: 1. The CDR3 region has the DNA TGCGCCAGCAGCTTCCTAGCGGGAGGCACAGATACGCAGTATTTT. It is translated as CASSFLAGGTDTQYF.

The chain couples TRBV3-1 (or the pseudogene TRBV3-2) to TRBJ1-3, with D maybe TRBD1 (6 bases). V was pared by 3 bases and J by 10 bases, with 13 bases between. The germline V gene encodes CDR1 LGHDT and CDR2 YNNKEL (reference sequence). This CDR3 spans 13 amino acids. The CDR3 DNA sequence: TGTGCCAGCAGCCAGGGACAAACTACGACCATATATTTT. As protein: CASSQGQTTTIYF.

This clone was counted once. The rearrangement links TRBV7-8 to TRBJ2-7; no firm D call. CDR1 is SGHVS and CDR2 is FQNEAQ in the germline V gene. V was shortened by 1 base and J by 3 bases, with 7 bases between the two germline ends. This CDR3 comprises 13 residues. The CDR3 nucleotides are TGTGCCAGCAGCTTAGGTCCAGACTACGAGCAGTACTTC. This encodes CASSLGPDYEQYF.

For the CDR3, the DNA is TGTGCCAGCAGCTTGGGGCGAGGCACAGATACGCAGTATTTT. It translates to CASSLGRGTDTQYF. The chain is built from TRBV7-2 and TRBJ2-3; D is perhaps TRBD1 (5 bases). Germline CDR1 and CDR2: SGHTA and FQGNSA. The length of the CDR3 is 14 residues. V gave up 3 bases and J gave up 1 base, with 8 bases separating them.

The rearrangement uses TRBV5-6 and TRBJ1-2; possible D gene TRBD1, 5 bases. Trimming left V 0 bases short and J 7 bases short, with 16 bases between. This CDR3 has 15 amino acids. Germline-derived CDR1 and CDR2 are SGHDT and YYEEEE. The CDR3: CASSLAMGGRAGYTF. CDR3 DNA: TGTGCCAGCAGCTTGGCCATGGGGGGACGCGCTGGCTACACCTTC.

The V and J genes are TRBV27 and TRBJ1-1; D is undetermined. Germline V CDR1 and CDR2: MNHEY, SMNVEV (reference sequence). The germline V and J ends were trimmed by 0 bases and 2 bases, with 7 bases remaining between them. CDR3 length equals 14 residues. The CDR3 DNA follows: TGTGCCAGCAGTTTATCGTTCCCAAACACTGAAGCTTTCTTT. This translates into CASSLSFPNTEAFF.

Worth noting for this clone: At one of its ends the junction is not consistent with the germline gene, which may arise from a read error. The V call is TRBV11-2, the J call TRBJ2-4; 8 nucleotides match TRBD1. CDR3 size: 11 residues. In germline, CDR1 is SGHAT, CDR2 FQNNGV. In DNA form, the CDR3 reads TGTGCCAGCAGCTTAGGACAGGGGTCCCACTTC. This codes for CASSLGQGSHF.

This chain links TRBV5-6 with TRBJ1-3, with 7 bases aligning to TRBD1. The junction had 3 bases not matched to a gene; V was cut back by 4 bases and J by 2 bases. Germline lookup yields CDR1 SGHDT and CDR2 YYEEEE. The CDR3 runs to 14 residues. The CDR3 coding sequence is TGTGCCAGCAGCCTGGGACAGACTGGAAACACCATATATTTT. This gives the protein CASSLGQTGNTIYF.

The chain carries TRBV25-1 and TRBJ1-4; D gene unclear. Looked up from germline, CDR1 is MGHDK and CDR2 is SYGVNS. The CDR3 runs 16 residues. Trimming pared 2 bases from V and 8 bases from J, leaving 18 bases between. CDR3 protein: CASSEAGRDSGEKLFF. CDR3 coding DNA: TGTGCCAGCAGTGAAGCGGGTAGGGATTCGGGGGAAAAACTGTTTTTT.

The gene calls are TRBV19 and TRBJ2-1; TRBD2 agrees at 9 bases. CDR1 is LNHDA, CDR2 SQIVND, per germline (reference sequence). CDR3 size: 17 residues. J lost 7 bases, V lost 8 bases, and 18 bases had no gene match. This CDR3 is CASRWRGAGGVENEQFF. As DNA, the CDR3 is TGTGCCAGTCGCTGGCGTGGAGCGGGAGGTGTTGAGAATGAGCAGTTCTTC.

The rearrangement joins TRBV19 to TRBJ1-1, with D unclear. Germline CDR1 LNHDA, CDR2 SQIVND (reference sequence). Trimming took 4 bases from V and 5 from J, leaving 20 bases between them. The CDR3 runs 16 residues. The CDR3: CASSTYPSGRWTEAFF. The CDR3 DNA sequence: TGTGCCAGTAGTACCTACCCATCAGGCCGTTGGACTGAAGCTTTCTTT.

The count of this clone is one. The V and J genes are TRBV2 and TRBJ2-1; 7 bases agree with TRBD2. The CDR3 has 15 residues. V gave up 1 base and J gave up 5 bases; unmatched junction bases: 5. CDR1 and CDR2 from the germline V gene are SNHLY and FYNNEI. The CDR3 sequence is CASSEESSGNNEQFF. The CDR3, as DNA: TGTGCCAGCAGTGAAGAGTCTAGCGGAAACAATGAGCAGTTCTTC.

The chain links TRBV4-1 to TRBJ1-2; D unresolved. The germline gives CDR1 MGHRA, CDR2 YSYEKL. This CDR3 region has 15 residues. V was cut by 2 bases and J by 0 bases, with 10 bases left in between. The CDR3 loop reads CASSQQSGTNYGYTF. In DNA form, the CDR3 reads TGCGCCAGCAGCCAACAGTCCGGGACTAACTATGGCTACACCTTC.

The rearrangement uses TRBV19 and TRBJ2-1; 8 bases fit TRBD2. CDR1 is LNHDA and CDR2 is SQIVND in the germline V gene (reference sequence). The V and J ends lost 7 bases and 3 bases, in that order; junction bases with no gene match: 11. CDR3 size: 16 residues. The CDR3 DNA reads as TGTGCCAGTACCAGGGTAGCGGGGTCGATCTACAATGAGCAGTTCTTC. Translated: CASTRVAGSIYNEQFF.

There are a few counts of this clone. The J gene is TRBJ2-7, the V gene TRBV27, with D uncertain. V was pared by 4 bases and J by 1 base, with 8 bases between. Germline values: CDR1 MNHEY, CDR2 SMNVEV (reference sequence). The CDR3 contains 13 residues. The DNA of the CDR3 is TGTGCCAGCAGTTACCGAACTTCCTACGAGCAGTACTTC. This gives the protein CASSYRTSYEQYF.

V usage is TRBV3-1 (or the pseudogene TRBV3-2) and J usage is TRBJ1-6, with unresolved D. The CDR3 has 15 amino acids. CDR1 LGHDT and CDR2 YNNKEL come from the germline V gene (reference sequence). V lost 4 bases and J lost 8, with 15 bases in between. The CDR3 DNA sequence: TGTGCCAGCAGCCCGCACCCTCGCGGGGATTCACCCCTCCACTTT. Translation: CASSPHPRGDSPLHF.

The chain uses TRBV6-6 and TRBJ2-3; perhaps TRBD1 as D (5 bases). This CDR3 region has 13 residues. Deletions cut 5 bases from V and 5 bases from J, with 11 bases between. Germline loops: CDR1 MNHNY, CDR2 SVGAGI (reference sequence). In nucleotides, the CDR3 is TGTGCCAGCAGTACCTTTCAGGGAGATACGCAGTATTTT. Its protein is CASSTFQGDTQYF.

V gene TRBV5-4 combines with J gene TRBJ2-3; 9 nucleotides line up with TRBD1. Germline CDR1 reads SGHNT; CDR2 reads YYREEE (reference sequence). The CDR3 contains 18 residues. The V segment lost 2 bases and the J segment 4 bases; nucleotides outside the gene matches: 14. The CDR3 reads CASSFFPRTRQGADTQYF. The CDR3 bases are TGTGCCAGCAGCTTCTTCCCGCGGACCCGACAGGGGGCAGATACGCAGTATTTT.

The chain combines TRBV5-1 with TRBJ1-1; 7 nucleotides agree with TRBD1. The germline CDR1 and CDR2 sequences are SGHRS and YFSETQ. V lost 4 bases and J lost 1; bases outside the gene matches: 4. The CDR3 has 14 amino acids. CDR3 sequence (DNA): TGCGCCAGCAGCACGGACAGGTCGAACACTGAAGCTTTCTTT. Its protein product is CASSTDRSNTEAFF.